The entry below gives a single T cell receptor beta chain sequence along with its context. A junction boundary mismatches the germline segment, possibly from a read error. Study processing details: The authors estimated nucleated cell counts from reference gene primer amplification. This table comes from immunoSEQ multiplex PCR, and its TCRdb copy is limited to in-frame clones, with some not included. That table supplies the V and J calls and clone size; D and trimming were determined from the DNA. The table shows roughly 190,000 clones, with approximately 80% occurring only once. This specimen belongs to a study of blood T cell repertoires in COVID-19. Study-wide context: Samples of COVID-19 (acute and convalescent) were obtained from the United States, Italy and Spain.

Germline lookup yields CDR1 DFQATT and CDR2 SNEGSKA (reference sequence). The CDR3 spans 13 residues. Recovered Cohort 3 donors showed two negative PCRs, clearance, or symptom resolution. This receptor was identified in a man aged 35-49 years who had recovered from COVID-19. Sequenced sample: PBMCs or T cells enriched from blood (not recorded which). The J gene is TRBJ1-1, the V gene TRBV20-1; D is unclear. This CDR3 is CRASRSENTEAFF. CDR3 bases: TGCAGGGCTAGTAGGAGCGAGAACACTGAAGCTTTCTTT.